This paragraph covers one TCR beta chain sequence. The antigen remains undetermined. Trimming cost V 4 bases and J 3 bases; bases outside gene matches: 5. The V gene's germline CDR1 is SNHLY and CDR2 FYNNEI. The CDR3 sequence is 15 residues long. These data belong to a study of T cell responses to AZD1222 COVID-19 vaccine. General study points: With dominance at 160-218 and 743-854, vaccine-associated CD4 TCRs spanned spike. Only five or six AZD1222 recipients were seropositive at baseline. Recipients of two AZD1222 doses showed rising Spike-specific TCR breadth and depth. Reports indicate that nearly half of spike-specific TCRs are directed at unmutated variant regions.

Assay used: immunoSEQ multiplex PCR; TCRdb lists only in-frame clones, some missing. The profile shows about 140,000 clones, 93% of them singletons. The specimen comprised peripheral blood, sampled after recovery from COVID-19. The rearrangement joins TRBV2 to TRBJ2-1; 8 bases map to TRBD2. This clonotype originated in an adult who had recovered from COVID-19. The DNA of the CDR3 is TGTGCCAGCAGTGTCAGCGGGAGTAGCTACAATGAGCAGTTCTTC. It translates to CASSVSGSSYNEQFF.